A single sample is the source of the 10 T cell receptor beta chains below, sequenced in a study of blood T cell repertoires in COVID-19. Profiled with immunoSEQ multiplex PCR; TCRdb holds only in-frame clones, not every one. The sample holds about 19,000 clones, roughly 93% seen once. The sample consisted of peripheral blood. All receptors come from a human donor in a cohort sampled during active COVID-19.

The chain is built from TRBV6-6 and TRBJ2-2, with D maybe TRBD2 (7 bases). Trimming left V 7 bases short and J 5 bases short, with 20 bases between. Germline loops: CDR1 MNHNY, CDR2 SVGAGI (reference sequence). The CDR3 spans 16 residues. The CDR3 DNA reads as TGTGCCAGCAAACGGGGGGCCGCCGAGAGGACCGGGGAGCTGTTTTTT. Translated: CASKRGAAERTGELFF.

The chain combines TRBV6-1 with TRBJ2-7; TRBD2 matches 8 bases. CDR3 length: 14 residues. Germline values: CDR1 MNHNS, CDR2 SASEGT. V lost 3 bases, J lost 6 bases, and 7 bases stayed unmatched. In nucleotides, the CDR3 is TGTGCCAGCAGTGAGCGCGGGAGGTCGGCCGAGCAGTACTTC. Protein product: CASSERGRSAEQYF.

The rearrangement links TRBV27 to TRBJ2-7; the match to TRBD2 covers 7 bases. Germline CDR1 MNHEY, CDR2 SMNVEV (reference sequence). The CDR3 length is 15 residues. V was clipped by 8 bases and J by 5 bases; unmatched bases: 15. CDR3 amino acids: CASVGLRERIHEQYF. CDR3 nucleotide sequence: TGTGCCAGCGTGGGTTTGCGGGAGAGAATCCACGAGCAGTACTTC.

The genes are TRBV2 and TRBJ1-4; perhaps TRBD1 as D (6 bases). Germline loops: CDR1 SNHLY, CDR2 FYNNEI. Trimming removed 4 bases from V and 3 bases from J, with 12 bases in between. This CDR3 region has 15 residues. The CDR3 DNA sequence: TGTGCCAGCAGTGTTGGGGGGGCGGCTAATGAAAAACTGTTTTTT. This sequence encodes CASSVGGAANEKLFF.

CDR3 sequence: CASSLDDYGNQPQHF. The DNA for the CDR3 is TGTGCCAGCAGCTTAGATGACTATGGCAATCAGCCCCAGCATTTT. The V call is TRBV11-2, the J call TRBJ1-5; D remains ambiguous. CDR1 is SGHAT and CDR2 is FQNNGV in the germline V gene. V dropped 0 bases and J dropped 2 bases, with 8 bases sitting between them. This CDR3 has 15 residues.

The chain couples TRBV9 to TRBJ2-2; a possible D gene is TRBD2 (6 bases). Trimming shortened V by 4 bases and J by 2 bases, and 12 bases separated the two germline ends. The CDR3 extends over 15 amino acids. Germline values: CDR1 SGDLS, CDR2 YYNGEE. CDR3 sequence reads: CASSQVGGNTGELFF. The DNA for the CDR3 is TGTGCCAGCAGCCAAGTGGGAGGAAACACCGGGGAGCTGTTTTTT.

The rearrangement joins TRBV6-6 to TRBJ1-3; D unclear. The germline V and J ends were trimmed by 2 bases and 0 bases, with 11 bases remaining between them. The germline V gene has CDR1 MNHNY and CDR2 SVGAGI (reference sequence). CDR3 length equals 16 residues. The CDR3 here is CASSYGSTRSGNTIYF. For the CDR3, the DNA is TGTGCCAGCAGTTACGGGAGCACCCGCTCTGGAAACACCATATATTTT.

The chain joins TRBV9 to TRBJ2-5; the match to TRBD2 covers 11 bases. This CDR3 has 14 residues. Germline CDR1 SGDLS, CDR2 YYNGEE. V lost 3 bases to trimming and J lost 4 bases; unmatched junction nucleotides: 2. DNA of the CDR3: TGTGCCAGCAGCGCCGGACTAGCGGGAGAGACCCAGTACTTC. Protein sequence: CASSAGLAGETQYF.

A single count supports this clone. This chain joins TRBV27 and TRBJ1-1, with 9 bases fitting TRBD1. The V segment lost 5 bases and the J segment 9 bases; nucleotides outside the gene matches: 4. The CDR3 length is 12 residues. Per germline, CDR1 MNHEY and CDR2 SMNVEV (reference sequence). The CDR3: CASSRTGEKAFF. CDR3 coding DNA: TGTGCCAGCAGTCGGACAGGGGAAAAAGCTTTCTTT.

The sample holds one count of this clone. The chain uses TRBV6-2 or TRBV6-3 and TRBJ2-3, with D perhaps matching TRBD2 (6 bases). Germline V lookup: CDR1 MNHEY, CDR2 SVGEGT. Trimming removed 0 bases from V and 4 bases from J, with 8 bases in between. CDR3 length: 14 amino acids. CDR3 nucleotide sequence: TGTGCCAGCAGTTACTCGACGGGGGCAGATACGCAGTATTTT. It is translated as CASSYSTGADTQYF.